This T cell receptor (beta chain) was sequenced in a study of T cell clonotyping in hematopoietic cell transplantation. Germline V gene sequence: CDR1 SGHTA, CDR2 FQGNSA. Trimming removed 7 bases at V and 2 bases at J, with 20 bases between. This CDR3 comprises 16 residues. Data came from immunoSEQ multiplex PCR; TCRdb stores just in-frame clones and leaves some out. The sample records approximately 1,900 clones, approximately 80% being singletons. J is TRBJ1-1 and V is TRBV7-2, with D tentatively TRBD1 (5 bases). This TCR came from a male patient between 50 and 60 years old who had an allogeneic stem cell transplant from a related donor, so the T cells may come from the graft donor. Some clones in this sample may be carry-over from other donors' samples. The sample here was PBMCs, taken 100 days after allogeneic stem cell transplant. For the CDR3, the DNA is TGTGCCAGCAACACGGGTTATCTTGGGGCAAACACTGAAGCTTTCTTT. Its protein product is CASNTGYLGANTEAFF. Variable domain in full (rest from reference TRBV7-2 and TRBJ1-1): GAGVSQSPSNKVTEKGKDVELRCDPISGHTALYWYRQSLGQGLEFLIYFQGNSAPDKSGLPSDRFSAERTGGSVSTLTIQRTQQEDSAVYLCASNTGYLGANTEAFFGQGTRLTVV.